The present T cell receptor (beta chain) was sequenced within a study of blood T cell repertoires in COVID-19 (dated by TCRdb to 2020 to 2021). Background on the whole study: Samples from collaborators originated in the United States, Italy and Spain and spanned both the acute and convalescent phases of COVID-19. The prospective study material was composed of cDNA or gDNA derived from T cells, B-cell-depleted T cells, or PBMCs. The dataset comprised deeply sampled blood TCRbeta repertoires from subjects exposed to, actively infected with, or recovered from COVID-19. The repertoires were released in a freely available public database meant as a resource for research on the immune response to SARS-CoV-2. Samples were obtained from the ongoing ImmuneRACE study (first 160 participants) and from 1,200 or so subjects provided by 6 global collaborators. A de-identified subject ID, COVID-19 status, age in years and sex were almost always included in the sample metadata. Where available, HLA class I and class II types were obtained from metadata supplied by the sample provider rather than from assay-based typing. What the research found in general, with its limitations: The amount of clinical and demographic metadata varied by source and participant and was provided uncurated.

TCRbeta CDR3 regions were amplified from genomic DNA using the immunoSEQ Assay, a bias-controlled multiplex PCR. The original methods were these. The number of nucleated cells in each sample was estimated from the amplification of reference gene primers within the assay. To quantify the absolute abundance of each unique TCRbeta CDR3 rearrangement, sequence reads were collapsed and filtered. For each sample, productive Simpson clonality was calculated as the square root of Simpson's diversity index across productive rearrangements. TCRdb holds this immuneACCESS table with in-frame rearrangements only. Some clones are missing; in checked studies, unresolved V genes explain under half, and the rest has no known cause. V and J calls and clone size are given by that table; D and trimming were obtained from the DNA. This sample lists some 43,000 clones; 65% to 85% were detected once. The ten largest clones take up 4% to 5.5% of the sample.

Comments on this clone: No antigen is known for it. No quality values exist for individual bases; no much larger clone is one base distant.

Relative to germline, V is missing 0 bases and J is missing 6 bases, with 5 bases of the junction outside any gene match. From the cysteine through the phenylalanine, the CDR3 covers 16 amino acids. Here the CDR3 DNA is all that survives: 48 bases in frame from base 1. The germline V gene (reference sequence) provides CDR1 SGHKS and CDR2 YYEKEE. Each collaborating institution followed its own protocols to collect whole blood in K2EDTA tubes. For TCRbeta analysis, collaborators shipped samples in one of three forms: frozen whole blood, isolated PBMCs, or DNA extracted from either of those sample types.

The TCR was taken from a man in his forties or fifties with active COVID-19. The V and J segments used are TRBV5-5 and TRBJ1-6; TRBD1 agrees with 8 junctional bases. Material: peripheral blood. The nucleotide sequence is given as TGTGCCAGCAGCTTGGCCCCCACAGGGGGTAATTCACCCCTCCACTTT. The resulting protein is CASSLAPTGGNSPLHF.